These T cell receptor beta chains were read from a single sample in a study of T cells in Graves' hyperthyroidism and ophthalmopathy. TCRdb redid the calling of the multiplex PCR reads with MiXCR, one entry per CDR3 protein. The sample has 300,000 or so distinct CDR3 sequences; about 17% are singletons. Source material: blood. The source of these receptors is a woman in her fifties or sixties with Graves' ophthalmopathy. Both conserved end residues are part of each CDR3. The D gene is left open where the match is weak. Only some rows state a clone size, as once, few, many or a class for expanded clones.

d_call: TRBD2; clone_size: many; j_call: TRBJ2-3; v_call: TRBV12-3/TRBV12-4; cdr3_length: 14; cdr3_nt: TGTGCCAGCCACCGGACTAGCGGCACAGATACGCAGTATTTT; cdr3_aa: CASHRTSGTDTQYF
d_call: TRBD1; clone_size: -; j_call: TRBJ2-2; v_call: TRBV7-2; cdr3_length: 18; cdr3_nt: TGTGCCAGCAGCTTAGGTCCGGCAGGGGGTGGGAAGACCGGGGAGCTGTTTTTT; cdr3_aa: CASSLGPAGGGKTGELFF
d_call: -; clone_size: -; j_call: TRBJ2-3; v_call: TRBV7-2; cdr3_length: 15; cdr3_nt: TGTGCCAGCAGCTTTTTGCAGCGAAACACAGATACGCAGTATTTT; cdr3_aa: CASSFLQRNTDTQYF
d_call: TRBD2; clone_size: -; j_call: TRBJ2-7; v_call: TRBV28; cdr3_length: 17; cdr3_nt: TGTGCCAGCAGTTTATGCATAGGACGGACTAGCGGCTACGAGCAGTACTTC; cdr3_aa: CASSLCIGRTSGYEQYF
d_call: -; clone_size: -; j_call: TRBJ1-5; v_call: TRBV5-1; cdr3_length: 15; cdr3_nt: TGCGCCAGCAGCTTGGCCTCGGGCAGAAATCAGCCCCAGCATTTT; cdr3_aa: CASSLASGRNQPQHF
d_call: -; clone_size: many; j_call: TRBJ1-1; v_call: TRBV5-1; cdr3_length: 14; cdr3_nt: TGCGCCAGCAGCTTGGAACAGGCTCGGGGTGAAGCTTTCTTT; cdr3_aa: CASSLEQARGEAFF
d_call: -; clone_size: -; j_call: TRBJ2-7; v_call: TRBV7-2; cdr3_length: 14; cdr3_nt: TGTGCCAGCAGCTCCCAGGGGGGTTTCTACGAGCAGTACTTC; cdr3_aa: CASSSQGGFYEQYF
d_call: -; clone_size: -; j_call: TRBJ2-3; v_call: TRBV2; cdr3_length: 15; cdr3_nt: TGTGCCAGCAGCGAGGCAGGCTATAGCACAGATACGCAGTATTTT; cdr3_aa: CASSEAGYSTDTQYF
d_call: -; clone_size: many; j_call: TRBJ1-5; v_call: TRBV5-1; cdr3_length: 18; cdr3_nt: TGCGCCAGCAGCTTGAGACCCTCTCAGGGAGGCAGCAATCAGCCCCAGCATTTT; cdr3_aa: CASSLRPSQGGSNQPQHF
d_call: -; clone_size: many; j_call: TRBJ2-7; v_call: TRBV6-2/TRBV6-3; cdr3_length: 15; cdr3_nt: TGTGCCAGCAGTCACCGGGACGCCGGGGGCTACGAGCAGTACTTC; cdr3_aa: CASSHRDAGGYEQYF
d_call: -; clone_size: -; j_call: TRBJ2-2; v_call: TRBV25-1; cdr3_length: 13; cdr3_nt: TGTGCCAGCAGTGAATCGTACACCGGGGAGCTGTTTTTT; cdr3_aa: CASSESYTGELFF
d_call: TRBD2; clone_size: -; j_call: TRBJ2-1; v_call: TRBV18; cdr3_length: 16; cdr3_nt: TGTGCCAGCTCACCACCGGGACTAGCGGGAGGCAATGAGCAGTTCTTC; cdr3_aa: CASSPPGLAGGNEQFF
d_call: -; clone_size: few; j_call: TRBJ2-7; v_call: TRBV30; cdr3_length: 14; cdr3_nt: TGTGCCTGGAGTGTAGGGCCGGGCCCCTACGAGCAGTACTTC; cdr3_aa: CAWSVGPGPYEQYF
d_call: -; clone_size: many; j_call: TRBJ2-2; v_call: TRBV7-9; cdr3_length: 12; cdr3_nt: TGTGCCAGCAGGGGAGGCACCGGGGAGCTGTTTTTT; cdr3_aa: CASRGGTGELFF
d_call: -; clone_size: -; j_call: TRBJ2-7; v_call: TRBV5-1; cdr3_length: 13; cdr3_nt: TGCGCCAGCAATCGGGCCACCGAGGGCGAGCAGTACTTC; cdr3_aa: CASNRATEGEQYF
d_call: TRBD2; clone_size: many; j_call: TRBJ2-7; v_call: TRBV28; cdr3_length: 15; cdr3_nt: TGTGCCAGCAGGAGAGGACTAGCGCTCTCCTACGAGCAGTACTTC; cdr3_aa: CASRRGLALSYEQYF
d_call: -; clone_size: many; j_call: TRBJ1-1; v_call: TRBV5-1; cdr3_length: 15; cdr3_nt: TGCGCCAGCACCTCGGGAACATCAAGGAACACTGAAGCTTTCTTT; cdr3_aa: CASTSGTSRNTEAFF
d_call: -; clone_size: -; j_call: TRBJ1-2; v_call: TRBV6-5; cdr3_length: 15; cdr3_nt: TGTGCCAGCAGTTACGACGGGGGCACGAACTATGGCTACACCTTC; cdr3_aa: CASSYDGGTNYGYTF
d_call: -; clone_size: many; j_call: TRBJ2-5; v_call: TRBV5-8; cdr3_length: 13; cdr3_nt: TGTGCCAGCAGCCCTGCTATGTGGATGCCCCAGTACTTC; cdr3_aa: CASSPAMWMPQYF
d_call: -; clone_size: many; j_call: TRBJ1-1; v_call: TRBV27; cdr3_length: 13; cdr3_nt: TGTGCCAGCAGTCCCCGGGACCTCCGAGGGGCTTTCTTT; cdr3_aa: CASSPRDLRGAFF
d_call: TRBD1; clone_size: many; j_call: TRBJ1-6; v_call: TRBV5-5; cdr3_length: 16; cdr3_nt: TGTGCCAGCAGCCAATCCGGGACAGGACGGAATTCACCCCTCCACTTT; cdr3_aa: CASSQSGTGRNSPLHF
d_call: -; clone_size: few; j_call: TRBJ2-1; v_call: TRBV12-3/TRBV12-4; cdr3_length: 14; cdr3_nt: TGTGCCAGCAGAGATAGCGGAGGGGGCAATGAGCAGTTCTTC; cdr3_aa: CASRDSGGGNEQFF
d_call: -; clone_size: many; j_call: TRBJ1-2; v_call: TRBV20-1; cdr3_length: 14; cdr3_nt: TGCAGTGCTAGAGCCTCTAGGGGAGGCTATGGCTACACCTTC; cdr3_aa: CSARASRGGYGYTF
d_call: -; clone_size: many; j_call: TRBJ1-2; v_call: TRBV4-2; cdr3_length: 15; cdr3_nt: TGTGCCAGCAGCCAAGAGACGGACTCCTACTATGGCTACACCTTC; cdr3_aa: CASSQETDSYYGYTF
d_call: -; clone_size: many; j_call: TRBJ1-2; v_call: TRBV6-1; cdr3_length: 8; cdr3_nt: TGTGCCAGCGGGGGCTACACCTTC; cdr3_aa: CASGGYTF
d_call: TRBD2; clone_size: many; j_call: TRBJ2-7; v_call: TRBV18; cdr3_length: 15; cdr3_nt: TGTGCCAGCTCCCTAAGACCGGGGGGATACAACGAGCAGTACTTC; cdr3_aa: CASSLRPGGYNEQYF
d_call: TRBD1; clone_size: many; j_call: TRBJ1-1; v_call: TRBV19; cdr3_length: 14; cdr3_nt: TGTGCCAGTAGTATAGGAGGGGGCAGGACTGAAGCTTTCTTT; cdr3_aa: CASSIGGGRTEAFF
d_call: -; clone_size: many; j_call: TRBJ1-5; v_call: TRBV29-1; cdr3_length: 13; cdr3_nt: TGCAGCGTTGGATCAGGGTGGAATCAGCCCCAGCATTTT; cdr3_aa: CSVGSGWNQPQHF
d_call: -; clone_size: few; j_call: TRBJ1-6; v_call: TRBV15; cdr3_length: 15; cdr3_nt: TGTGCCACCAGCAGAGAACAGGGATCTAATTCACCCCTCCACTTT; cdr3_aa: CATSREQGSNSPLHF
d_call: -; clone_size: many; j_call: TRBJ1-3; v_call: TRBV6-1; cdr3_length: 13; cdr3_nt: TGTGCCAGCAGTCCAGGGGTTGGAAACACCATATATTTT; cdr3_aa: CASSPGVGNTIYF